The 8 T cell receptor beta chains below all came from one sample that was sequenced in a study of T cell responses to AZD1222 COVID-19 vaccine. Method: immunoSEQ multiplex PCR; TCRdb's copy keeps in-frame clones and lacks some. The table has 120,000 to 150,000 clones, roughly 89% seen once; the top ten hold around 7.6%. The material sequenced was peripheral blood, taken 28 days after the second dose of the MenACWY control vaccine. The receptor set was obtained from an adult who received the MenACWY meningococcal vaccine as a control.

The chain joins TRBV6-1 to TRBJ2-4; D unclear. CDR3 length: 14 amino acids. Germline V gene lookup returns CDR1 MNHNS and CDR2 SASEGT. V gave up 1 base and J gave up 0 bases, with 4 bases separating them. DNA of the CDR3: TGTGCCAGCAGTGAAGTCAGAGCCAAAAACATTCAGTACTTC. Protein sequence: CASSEVRAKNIQYF.

CDR3 region: CASSYSGASYNEQFF. Here the CDR3 DNA reads TGTGCCAGCAGCTATAGCGGGGCTTCCTACAATGAGCAGTTCTTC. The J gene is TRBJ2-1, the V gene TRBV3-1 (or the pseudogene TRBV3-2), with 8 positions matching TRBD2. The germline V gene encodes CDR1 LGHDT and CDR2 YNNKEL (reference sequence). V trimming: 5 bases; J trimming: 1 base; junction bases outside the gene matches: 4. The CDR3 is 15 residues long.

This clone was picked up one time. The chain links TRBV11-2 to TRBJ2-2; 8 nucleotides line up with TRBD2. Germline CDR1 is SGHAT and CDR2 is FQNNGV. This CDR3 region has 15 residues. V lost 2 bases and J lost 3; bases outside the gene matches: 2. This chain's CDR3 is CASSLLSGDTGELFF. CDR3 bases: TGTGCCAGCAGCTTACTTAGCGGGGACACCGGGGAGCTGTTTTTT.

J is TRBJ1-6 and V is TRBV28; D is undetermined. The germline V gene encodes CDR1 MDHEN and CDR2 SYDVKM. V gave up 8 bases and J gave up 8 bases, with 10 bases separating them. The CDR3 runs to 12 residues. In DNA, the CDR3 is TGTGCCAGCTTGGCTAGGGATTCACCCCTCCACTTT. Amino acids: CASLARDSPLHF.

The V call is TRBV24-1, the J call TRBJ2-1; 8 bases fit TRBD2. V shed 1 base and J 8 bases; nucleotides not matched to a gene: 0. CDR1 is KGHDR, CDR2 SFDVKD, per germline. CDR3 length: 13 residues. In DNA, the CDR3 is TGTGCCACCAGTGATTTCGGGAGGGATGAGCAGTTCTTC. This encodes CATSDFGRDEQFF.

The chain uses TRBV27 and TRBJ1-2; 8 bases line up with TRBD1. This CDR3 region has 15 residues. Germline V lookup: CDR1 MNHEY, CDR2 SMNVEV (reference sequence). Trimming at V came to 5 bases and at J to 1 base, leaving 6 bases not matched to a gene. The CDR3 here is CASSPGQGSNYGYTF. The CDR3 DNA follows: TGTGCCAGCAGTCCCGGACAGGGAAGTAACTATGGCTACACCTTC.

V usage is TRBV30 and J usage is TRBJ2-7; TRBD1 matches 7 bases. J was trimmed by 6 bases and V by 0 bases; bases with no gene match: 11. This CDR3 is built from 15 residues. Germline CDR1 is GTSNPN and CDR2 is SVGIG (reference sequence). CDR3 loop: CAWSVRGGGWSEQYF. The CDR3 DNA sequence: TGTGCCTGGAGTGTACGAGGGGGCGGATGGTCCGAGCAGTACTTC.

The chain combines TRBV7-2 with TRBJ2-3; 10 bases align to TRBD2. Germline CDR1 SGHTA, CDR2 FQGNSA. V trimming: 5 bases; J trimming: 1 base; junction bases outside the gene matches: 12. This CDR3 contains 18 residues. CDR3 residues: CASSPQREGRWGTDTQYF. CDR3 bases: TGTGCCAGCAGCCCCCAGCGGGAGGGGCGTTGGGGCACAGATACGCAGTATTTT. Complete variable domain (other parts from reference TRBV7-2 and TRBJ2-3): GAGVSQSPSNKVTEKGKDVELRCDPISGHTALYWYRQSLGQGLEFLIYFQGNSAPDKSGLPSDRFSAERTGGSVSTLTIQRTQQEDSAVYLCASSPQREGRWGTDTQYFGPGTRLTVL.